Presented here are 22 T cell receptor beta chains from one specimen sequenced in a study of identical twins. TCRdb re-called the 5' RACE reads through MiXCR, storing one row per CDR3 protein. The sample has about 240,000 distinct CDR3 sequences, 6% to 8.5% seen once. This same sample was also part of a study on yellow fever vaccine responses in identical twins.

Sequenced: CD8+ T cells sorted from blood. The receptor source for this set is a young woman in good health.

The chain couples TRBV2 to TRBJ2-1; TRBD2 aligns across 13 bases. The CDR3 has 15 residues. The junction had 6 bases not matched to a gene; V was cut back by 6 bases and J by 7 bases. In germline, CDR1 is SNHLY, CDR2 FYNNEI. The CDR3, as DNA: TGTGCCAGCAGGGATACTAGCGGGGGGGGAAATGAGCAGTTCTTC. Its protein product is CASRDTSGGGNEQFF.

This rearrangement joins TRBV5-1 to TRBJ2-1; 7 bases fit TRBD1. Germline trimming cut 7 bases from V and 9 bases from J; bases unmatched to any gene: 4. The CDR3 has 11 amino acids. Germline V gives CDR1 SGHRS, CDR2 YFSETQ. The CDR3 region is CASRSGGEQFF. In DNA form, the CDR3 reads TGCGCCAGCCGCTCAGGGGGTGAGCAGTTCTTC.

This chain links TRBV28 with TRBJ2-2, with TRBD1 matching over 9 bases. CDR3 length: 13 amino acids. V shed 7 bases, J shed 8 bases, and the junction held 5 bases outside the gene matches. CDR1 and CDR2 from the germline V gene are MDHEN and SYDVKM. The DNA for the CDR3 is TGTGCCAGCACCTTGACAGGGGGAGGGGAGCTGTTTTTT. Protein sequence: CASTLTGGGELFF. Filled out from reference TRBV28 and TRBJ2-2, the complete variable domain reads DVKVTQSSRYLVKRTGEKVFLECVQDMDHENMFWYRQDPGLGLRLIYFSYDVKMKEKGDIPEGYSVSREKKERFSLILESASTNQTSMYLCASTLTGGGELFFGEGSRLTVL.

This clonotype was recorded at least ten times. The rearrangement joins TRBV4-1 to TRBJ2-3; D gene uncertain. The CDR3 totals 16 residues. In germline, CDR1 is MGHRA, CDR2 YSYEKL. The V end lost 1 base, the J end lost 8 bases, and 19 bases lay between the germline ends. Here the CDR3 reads CASSQVRPPARSTQYF. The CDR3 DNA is TGCGCCAGCAGCCAAGTAAGGCCCCCGGCCAGGTCTACGCAGTATTTT.

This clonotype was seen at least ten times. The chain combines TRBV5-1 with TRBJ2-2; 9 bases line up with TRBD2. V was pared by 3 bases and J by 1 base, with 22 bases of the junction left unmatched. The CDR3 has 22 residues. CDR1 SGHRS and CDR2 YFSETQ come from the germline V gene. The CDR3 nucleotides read TGCGCCAGCAGCTCCAGAAGAATTATAGCGGGGGCCCCCGAACGGAACACCGGGGAGCTGTTTTTT. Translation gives CASSSRRIIAGAPERNTGELFF.

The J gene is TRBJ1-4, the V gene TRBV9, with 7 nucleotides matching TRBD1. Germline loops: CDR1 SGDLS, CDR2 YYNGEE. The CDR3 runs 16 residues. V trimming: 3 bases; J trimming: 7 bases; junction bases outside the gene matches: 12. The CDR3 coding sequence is TGTGCCAGCAGCGGAAGTCCGGGACAGCTACCTGAAAAACTGTTTTTT. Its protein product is CASSGSPGQLPEKLFF. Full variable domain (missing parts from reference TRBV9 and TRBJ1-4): DSGVTQTPKHLITATGQRVTLRCSPRSGDLSVYWYQQSLDQGLQFLIQYYNGEERAKGNILERFSAQQFPDLHSELNLSSLELGDSALYFCASSGSPGQLPEKLFFGSGTQLSVL.

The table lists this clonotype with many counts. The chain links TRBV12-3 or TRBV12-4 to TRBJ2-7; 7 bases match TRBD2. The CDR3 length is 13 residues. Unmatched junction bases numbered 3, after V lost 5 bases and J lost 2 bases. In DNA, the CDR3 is TGTGCCAGCAGTGGCGGGAGCCCCTACGAGCAGTACTTC. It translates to CASSGGSPYEQYF.

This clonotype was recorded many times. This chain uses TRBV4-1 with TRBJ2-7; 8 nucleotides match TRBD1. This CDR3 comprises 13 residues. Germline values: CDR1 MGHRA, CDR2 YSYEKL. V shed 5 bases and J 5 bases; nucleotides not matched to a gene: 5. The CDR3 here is CASSIGQGDEQYV. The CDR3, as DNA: TGCGCCAGCAGCATAGGACAGGGTGACGAGCAGTACGTC.

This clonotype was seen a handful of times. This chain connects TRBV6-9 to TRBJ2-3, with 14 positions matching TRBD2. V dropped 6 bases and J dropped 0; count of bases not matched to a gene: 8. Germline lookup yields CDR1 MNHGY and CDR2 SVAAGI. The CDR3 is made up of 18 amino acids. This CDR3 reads CASSLAGTSGGSTDTQYF. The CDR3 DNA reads TGTGCCAGCAGCCTAGCCGGGACTAGCGGGGGAAGCACAGATACGCAGTATTTT.

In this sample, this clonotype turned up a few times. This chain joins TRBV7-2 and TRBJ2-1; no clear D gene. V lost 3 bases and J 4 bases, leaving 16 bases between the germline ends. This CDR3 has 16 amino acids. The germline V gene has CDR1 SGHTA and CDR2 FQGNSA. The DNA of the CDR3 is TGTGCCAGCAGCTTCTCCCCGGGTCCTAGATACAATGAGCAGTTCTTC. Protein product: CASSFSPGPRYNEQFF.

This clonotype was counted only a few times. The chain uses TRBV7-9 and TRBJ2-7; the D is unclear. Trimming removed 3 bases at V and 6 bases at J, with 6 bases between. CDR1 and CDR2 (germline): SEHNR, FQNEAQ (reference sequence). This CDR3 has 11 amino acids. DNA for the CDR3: TGTGCCAGCAGCTTGTGGTCCGAGCAGTACGTC. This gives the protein CASSLWSEQYV.

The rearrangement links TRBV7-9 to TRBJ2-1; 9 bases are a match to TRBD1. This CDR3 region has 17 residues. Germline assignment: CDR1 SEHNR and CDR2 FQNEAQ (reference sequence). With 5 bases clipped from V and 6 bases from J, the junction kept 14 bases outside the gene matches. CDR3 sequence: CASSDIVYRGLGNEQFF. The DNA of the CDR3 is TGTGCCAGCAGCGATATCGTATACAGGGGGCTTGGCAATGAGCAGTTCTTC.

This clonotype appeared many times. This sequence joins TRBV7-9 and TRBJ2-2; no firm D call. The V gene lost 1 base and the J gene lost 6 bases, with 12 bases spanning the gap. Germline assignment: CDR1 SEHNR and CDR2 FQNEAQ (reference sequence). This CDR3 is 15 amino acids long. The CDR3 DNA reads TGTGCCAGCAGCTTAGTGTCGTCGGTTTCCGGGGAGCTGTTTTTT. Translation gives CASSLVSSVSGELFF.

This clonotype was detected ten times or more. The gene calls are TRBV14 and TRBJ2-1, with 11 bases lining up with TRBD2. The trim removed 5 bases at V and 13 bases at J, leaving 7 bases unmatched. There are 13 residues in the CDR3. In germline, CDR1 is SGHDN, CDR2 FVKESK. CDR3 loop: CASSKTSGAEQFF. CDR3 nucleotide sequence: TGTGCCAGCAGCAAGACTAGCGGGGCGGAACAGTTCTTC.

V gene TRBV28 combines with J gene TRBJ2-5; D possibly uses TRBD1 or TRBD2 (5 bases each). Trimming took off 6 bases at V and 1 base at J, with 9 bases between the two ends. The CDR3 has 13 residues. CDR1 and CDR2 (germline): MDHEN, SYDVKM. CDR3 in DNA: TGTGCCAGCAGGCCTGGGGGCCAAGAGACCCAGTACTTC. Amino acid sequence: CASRPGGQETQYF. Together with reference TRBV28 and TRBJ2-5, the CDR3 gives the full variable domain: DVKVTQSSRYLVKRTGEKVFLECVQDMDHENMFWYRQDPGLGLRLIYFSYDVKMKEKGDIPEGYSVSREKKERFSLILESASTNQTSMYLCASRPGGQETQYFGPGTRLLVL.

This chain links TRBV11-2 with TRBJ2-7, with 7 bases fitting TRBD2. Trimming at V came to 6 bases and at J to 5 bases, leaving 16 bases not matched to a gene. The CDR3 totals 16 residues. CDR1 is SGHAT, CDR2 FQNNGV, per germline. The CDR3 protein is CASRSNNQGLSNEQYV. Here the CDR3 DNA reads TGTGCCAGCAGATCGAACAACCAGGGACTATCTAACGAGCAGTACGTC.

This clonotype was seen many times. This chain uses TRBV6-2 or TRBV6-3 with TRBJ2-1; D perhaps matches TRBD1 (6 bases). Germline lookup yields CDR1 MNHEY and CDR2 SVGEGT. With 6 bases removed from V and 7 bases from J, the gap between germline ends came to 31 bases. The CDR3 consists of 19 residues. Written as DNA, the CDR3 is TGTGCCAGCAGAACCAAAATACGGGACACAAAATCCCCTTTTAATGAGCAGTTCTTC. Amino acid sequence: CASRTKIRDTKSPFNEQFF.

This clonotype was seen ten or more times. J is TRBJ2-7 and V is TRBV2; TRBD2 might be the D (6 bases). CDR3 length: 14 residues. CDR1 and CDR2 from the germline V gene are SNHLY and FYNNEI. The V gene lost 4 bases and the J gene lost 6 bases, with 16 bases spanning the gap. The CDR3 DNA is TGTGCCAGCAGTGTGGAGACTAGTCGGGCCGAGCAGTACTTC. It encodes CASSVETSRAEQYF.

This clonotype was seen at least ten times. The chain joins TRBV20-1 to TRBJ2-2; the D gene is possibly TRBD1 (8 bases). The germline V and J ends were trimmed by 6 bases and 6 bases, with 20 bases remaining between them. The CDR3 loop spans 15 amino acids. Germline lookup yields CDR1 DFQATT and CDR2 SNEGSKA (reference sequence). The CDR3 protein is CSATGGEYGAGELFF. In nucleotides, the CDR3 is TGCAGTGCCACAGGGGGGGAATACGGAGCCGGGGAGCTGTTTTTT.

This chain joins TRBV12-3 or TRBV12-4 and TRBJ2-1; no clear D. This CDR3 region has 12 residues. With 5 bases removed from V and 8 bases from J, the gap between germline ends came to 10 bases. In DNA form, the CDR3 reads TGTGCCAGCAGTCCCACAATCCATGAGCAGTTCTTC. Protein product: CASSPTIHEQFF.

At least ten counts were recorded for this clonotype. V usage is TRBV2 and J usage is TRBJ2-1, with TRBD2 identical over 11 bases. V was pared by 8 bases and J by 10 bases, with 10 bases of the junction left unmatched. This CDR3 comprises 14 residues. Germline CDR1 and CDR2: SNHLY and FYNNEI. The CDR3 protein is CASGVAGGGLEQFF. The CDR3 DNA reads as TGTGCCAGCGGGGTAGCGGGAGGGGGTCTGGAGCAGTTCTTC. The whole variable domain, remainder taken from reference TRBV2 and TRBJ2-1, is EPEVTQTPSHQVTQMGQEVILRCVPISNHLYFYWYRQILGQKVEFLVSFYNNEISEKSEIFDDQFSVERPDGSNFTLKIRSTKLEDSAMYFCASGVAGGGLEQFFGPGTRLTVL.

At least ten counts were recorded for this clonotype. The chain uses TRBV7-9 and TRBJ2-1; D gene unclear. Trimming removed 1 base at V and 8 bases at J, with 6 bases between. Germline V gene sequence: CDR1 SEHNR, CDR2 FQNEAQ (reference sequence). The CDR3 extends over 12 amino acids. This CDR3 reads CASSLESDEQFF. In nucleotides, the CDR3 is TGTGCCAGCAGCTTAGAATCCGATGAGCAGTTCTTC.